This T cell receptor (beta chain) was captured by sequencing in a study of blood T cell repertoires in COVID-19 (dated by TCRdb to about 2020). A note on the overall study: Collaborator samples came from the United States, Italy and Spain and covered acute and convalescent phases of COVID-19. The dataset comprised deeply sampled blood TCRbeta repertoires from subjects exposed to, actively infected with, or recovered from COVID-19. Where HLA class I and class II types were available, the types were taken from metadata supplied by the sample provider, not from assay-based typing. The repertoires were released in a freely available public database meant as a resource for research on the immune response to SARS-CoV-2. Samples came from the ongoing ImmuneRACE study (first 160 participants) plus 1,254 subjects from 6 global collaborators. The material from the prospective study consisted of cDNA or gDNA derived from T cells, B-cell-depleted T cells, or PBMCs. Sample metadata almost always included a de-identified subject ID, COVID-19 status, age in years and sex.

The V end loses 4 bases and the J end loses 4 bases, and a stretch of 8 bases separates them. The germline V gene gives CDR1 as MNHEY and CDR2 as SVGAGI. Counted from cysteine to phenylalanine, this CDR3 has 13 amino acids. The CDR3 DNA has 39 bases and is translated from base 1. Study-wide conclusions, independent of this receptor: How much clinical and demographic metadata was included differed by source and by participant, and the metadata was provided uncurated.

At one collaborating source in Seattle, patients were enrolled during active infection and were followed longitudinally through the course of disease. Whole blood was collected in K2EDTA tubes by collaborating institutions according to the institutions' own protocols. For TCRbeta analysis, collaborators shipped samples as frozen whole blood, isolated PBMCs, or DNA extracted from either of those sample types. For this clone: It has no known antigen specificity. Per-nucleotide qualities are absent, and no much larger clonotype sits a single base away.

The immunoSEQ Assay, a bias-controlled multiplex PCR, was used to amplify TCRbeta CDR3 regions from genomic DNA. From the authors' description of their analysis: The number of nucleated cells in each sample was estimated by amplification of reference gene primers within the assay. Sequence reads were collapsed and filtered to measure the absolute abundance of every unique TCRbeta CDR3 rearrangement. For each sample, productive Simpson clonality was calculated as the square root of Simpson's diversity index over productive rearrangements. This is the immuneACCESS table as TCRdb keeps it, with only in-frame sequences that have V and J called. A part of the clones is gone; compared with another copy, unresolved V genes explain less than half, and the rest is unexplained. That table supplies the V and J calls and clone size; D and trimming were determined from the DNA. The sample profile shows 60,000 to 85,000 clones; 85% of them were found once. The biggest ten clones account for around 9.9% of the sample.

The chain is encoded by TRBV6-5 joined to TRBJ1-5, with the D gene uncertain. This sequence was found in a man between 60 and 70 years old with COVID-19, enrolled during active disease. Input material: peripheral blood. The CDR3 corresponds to CASSSHLNQPQHF. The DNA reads TGTGCCAGCAGTTCCCACCTAAATCAGCCCCAGCATTTT.